The clone carrying this T cell receptor beta chain was observed a handful of times. Sequenced by immunoSEQ multiplex PCR; TCRdb stores in-frame clones only, minus some. The sample consists of roughly 77,000 clones, approximately 79% of them appearing once. The sample comes from a study of blood T cell repertoires in COVID-19. The J segment lost 2 bases and the V segment lost 0 bases, leaving 4 bases of the junction unmatched. CDR3 length equals 16 residues. In germline, CDR1 is SGHRS, CDR2 YFSETQ. The TCR sequence derives from a man in his fifties or sixties with active or convalescent COVID-19. This rearrangement joins TRBV5-1 to TRBJ2-5; 10 bases align to TRBD2. Specimen: peripheral blood. The CDR3 sequence is CASSLALAGVQETQYF. CDR3 DNA: TGCGCCAGCAGCTTGGCGCTAGCGGGAGTACAAGAGACCCAGTACTTC.